This TCR beta chain was observed in a study of shared clonotypes between healthy human individuals. Using ten immunoSEQ deep assay plates, investigators sequenced unsorted PBMC DNA. In the source study's methods: For the immunoSEQ data, sequences were junction-only without quality scores, so filtering differed. TCRdb keeps only in-frame clones here, not all; method: immunoSEQ multiplex PCR. V, J and clone size derive from that table, while D and trimming were established from the DNA sequence. The repertoire holds about 490,000 clones, with roughly four fifths as singletons. When samples were unsorted, roughly 91 million PBMCs were used for genomic DNA. The sequenced sample consisted of PBMCs. The receptor comes from a woman in her thirties or forties in good health. Some clones in this sample may be carry-over from other donors' samples.

CDR3 protein: CASEVRGRTEAFF. CDR3 in DNA: TGTGCCAGCGAAGTGCGCGGGCGAACTGAAGCTTTCTTT. V and J are TRBV2 and TRBJ1-1, with D unclear. Trimming removed 8 bases at V and 5 bases at J, with 15 bases between. CDR3 size: 13 residues. Germline loops: CDR1 SNHLY, CDR2 FYNNEI.